The text below deals with one T cell receptor beta chain. Its cognate antigen is unknown. The V and J ends lost 7 bases and 8 bases, in that order; junction bases with no gene match: 5. In germline, CDR1 is MGHDK, CDR2 SYGVNS. This CDR3 contains 13 residues. The sample is drawn from a study of shared clonotypes between healthy human individuals. The wider study: Per donor, three plates held CD4 naive cells, three held CD4 memory, two held CD8 naive and one held CD8 memory.

An even split of each subset's genomic DNA across several immunoSEQ plates was performed. Repertoires were generated with immunoSEQ multiplex PCR, while TCRdb's copy carries only in-frame clones and drops some. Of around 2,100,000 clones listed, 85% to 95% are singletons. The naive CD8 subset, CD45RO-negative cells positively selected for CCR7, excluded terminally differentiated effector memory CD45RA+ cells. HIV-negative, healthy adults without recent acute infections or vaccinations were the donors. Study-wide findings and caveats: Richness estimates generally favored naive over memory subsets.

This receptor was identified in a man between 18 and 35 years old in good health. Sequencing was performed on naive CD8+ T cells sorted from blood. The chain combines TRBV25-1 with TRBJ2-3; TRBD2 aligns across 11 bases. The CDR3 sequence: CASKIAGGLTQYF. In DNA, the CDR3 is TGTGCCAGCAAAATAGCGGGAGGGCTTACGCAGTATTTT. Looking up the rest from reference TRBV25-1 and TRBJ2-3 gives the full variable domain: EADIYQTPRYLVIGTGKKITLECSQTMGHDKMYWYQQDPGMELHLIHYSYGVNSTEKGDLSSESTVSRIRTEHFPLTLESARPSHTSQYLCASKIAGGLTQYFGPGTRLTVL.